The following is a TCR beta chain sequence with its context. This clone's antigen is unknown. The sample holds no much larger clone one base away, and base qualities are not on file. Libraries were made using the immunoSEQ multiplex PCR assay. The multiplex PCR relied on a mix of 60 forward primers for TCR Vbeta segments and 13 reverse primers for TCR Jbeta segments. A multiplex PCR assay on genomic DNA amplified the CDR3 region of rearranged TCR beta genes. The Illumina HiSeq System was used to sequence the amplified TCR beta libraries as 87-base-pair reads. Per the original workflow: A later analysis tallied 70 million to 100 million unique TCR beta chains across the 610 or so repertoires, and some 10 million of those chains were shared by two or more donors. A nearest-neighbor algorithm error-corrected the raw reads and collapsed the reads into unique sequences, merging closely related sequences to remove PCR and sequencing errors. Alignment of CDR3 sequences to IMGT reference sequences was used to assign V, D and J gene segments. For a sequence to be retained, at least a six-nucleotide match to both a V gene segment and a J gene segment was required. A rearrangement was called productive if the CDR3 had no stop codons and remained in frame with V and J, and every other rearrangement was called non-productive. Following IMGT convention, CDR3 was defined as the stretch from the second conserved V-encoded cysteine to the conserved J-encoded phenylalanine. The earlier analysis of a few hundred of the donors excluded sequences that lacked an unambiguous match to a single V gene segment. An earlier analysis of 587 of the donors classified V segments as functional when productive rearrangements were above 56.7% and as segregating when the standard deviation between donors was above 5%. A statistical classification framework was developed to diagnose cytomegalovirus status using the catalog of TCR beta chain sequences. In a later analysis, TCR nucleotide sequences were compared against IMGT/GENE-DB human TR gene sequences so that V and J genes could be assigned. In a later analysis, CDR3 sequences and most-parsimonious VDJ recombination scenarios were assigned using the TCRdist pipeline. In a later analysis, each TCR beta chain was defined by its CDR3 amino acid sequence together with its V-gene family, and reads without a unique V-gene family were excluded. In a later analysis, 500 to 650 highly shared, low-generation-probability nucleotide sequences were removed to address suspected cross-contamination and a sequencing artifact. For each public chain, a later analysis derived a clonal expansion index from normalized ranks of inferred template counts within each repertoire. A later analysis computed generation probabilities with a VDJ recombination model fitted to out-of-frame rearrangements, and checked the results against IGoR. A later analysis scored TCR-TCR, TCR-HLA and TCR-CMV co-occurrence with hypergeometric tests, applying a repertoire-size bias correction to TCR pairs. In a later analysis, false discovery rates were estimated by permuting HLA or CMV assignments 20 times. A later analysis grouped co-occurring TCRs with DBSCAN, adding TCRdist sequence similarity when clustering within HLA-allele-positive subsets. Repertoires with fewer than 30,000 or more than 120,000 public chains were left out of co-occurrence clustering, as were five repertoires with anomalous nucleotide sharing. TCRdb retrieved this table from immuneACCESS and kept in-frame rearrangements only. Not all clones are present; in checked studies, unresolved V genes account for under half, and no reason is known for the remainder. V and J calls plus clone size are reproduced from that table; the DNA served to infer D and trimming. The sample table contains more than 150,000 clones; only one count was recorded for 79% of them. The top ten hold under 2% of the sample.

These data belong to a study of cytomegalovirus exposure and HLA in healthy donors (dated by TCRdb to between 2016 and 2019). About the full investigation: According to an earlier analysis of 450 to 650 of the donors, roughly 180 million T cells yielded 90 million to 140 million unique TCR beta sequences and approximately 300 Gb of sequence data. An early release covering about 600 HLA-typed donors comprised approximately 290 gigabases of sequencing data and roughly 85 million unique TCR sequences. Among the 398 genotyped donors, 75% to 90% belonged to the genetic ancestry cluster associated with self-reported Caucasian donors. The study aimed to test whether cataloging public T cell receptors could reveal signatures of past pathogen exposure. The study used immunosequencing to profile the T cell repertoires of approximately 690 subjects and linked those repertoires to cytomegalovirus serostatus. In addition to the first cohort of roughly 670 subjects, a separate validation cohort of 120 different subjects was used. High-throughput TCR immunosequencing, statistical association of individual TCRs with disease status, and machine learning were combined to predict cytomegalovirus infection status. In a later analysis, previously published TCR beta repertoires from 550 to 700 donors were re-analyzed and high-resolution HLA genotyping was added so that TCR occurrence patterns could be studied. The later analysis used no new phenotypic data to find candidate immune exposures, relying instead on TCR beta sequences and their occurrence across donors. An earlier analysis of some 500 of the donors applied high-throughput TCR beta sequencing to assess whether each TCR beta V gene segment acted as functional or pseudogenic. Donor age, sex, ethnicity and CMV serostatus were compiled together with the repertoire data. A later genetic analysis took genome-wide SNP genotypes for about three fifths of the 666 donors and used that subset as a discovery cohort. Every repertoire in the discovery cohort had been generated on one and the same sequencing platform. HLA typing covered class I and class II loci at four-digit resolution. The number of donors typed differed by locus, with 629-630 for A, B, C, DRB1 and DQB1, around 500 for DQA1, 600 to 610 for DPA1, and around 460 for DPB1. Because of strong linkage in the cohort, five DR-DQ haplotypes were treated as single units for association and clustering. Among around 400 genotyped donors of the cohort, an average of approximately 240,000 unique TCR beta nucleotide sequences was sequenced per donor, of which about 20% were non-productive. On the study overall, not on this receptor specifically: Several of the top co-occurrence clusters appeared to be linked to parvovirus B19, influenza, CMV and Epstein-Barr virus, according to a later analysis. In a later analysis, 16,951 TCR beta sequences were associated with specific HLA alleles at a false discovery rate of 0.05. The study gave a list of 150 to 200 TCR beta chains associated with cytomegalovirus. Only TCR beta chains were sequenced in this cohort, and the absence of alpha or paired-chain data limited detectable features. According to a later analysis, TCR association rates differed among HLA loci, with DRB1 alleles showing the most associated TCRs and HLA-C alleles showing the fewest. Linkage disequilibrium might explain the correlated functional status among segregating V segments, but an unknown experimental factor could not be ruled out. A further reported finding was that TCR beta sequences accurately predicted the HLA-A and HLA-B alleles for most subjects in the first cohort. According to a later genetic analysis, donors in an Asian-associated ancestry cluster had fewer N-insertions in productive TCRs than the roughly 670-donor mean. The presence/absence analyses assumed that sequencing depth was roughly uniform across donors, and that assumption may not be true. Immune exposure information for the cohort was limited to CMV serostatus. A few of the identified cytomegalovirus-associated TCR beta chains were confirmed in vitro to be specific for cytomegalovirus antigens. The 87-base-pair reads could not distinguish some IMGT-functional V segments, including TRBV6-2 and TRBV6-3, so those segments were excluded. The classifier was reported to diagnose cytomegalovirus status with high specificity and sensitivity in both the original and validation cohorts. Across donors, most TCR sequences were observed very rarely, whereas some public TCRs were present in many individuals. Because counts were too low, approximately 18 rarely observed V segments, including chromosome 9 orphons, were excluded from the earlier analysis of several hundred of the donors. Because HLA typing was missing for some donors at each locus, association tests included only the typed subset. In a later analysis, HLA-associated TCR beta chains were found to be more clonally expanded and to have lower generation probabilities than equally common non-associated chains. Assigning TCR associations to individual alleles was difficult when HLA alleles, especially DR and DQ, strongly co-occurred. A cluster of highly shared sequence variants was judged likely to represent a technical artifact of the sequencing pipeline. According to the authors, the approach could potentially be generalized to other disease states and immunological phenotypes. According to a later analysis, most CMV-associated TCR beta chains appeared to be HLA-restricted, and the HLA associations seemed to be driven largely by CMV exposure. An association between a missense DCLRE1C variant and V-gene and J-gene trimming of TCR beta chains was found in a later genetic analysis and replicated in an independent cohort. Broadly in line with IMGT annotations, most TCR beta V segments showed up in productive rearrangements about 87% or about 30% of the time in an earlier analysis of 587 of the donors.

The CDR3 covers 13 residues, taking in both the cysteine and the phenylalanine. The DNA shown is the 39-base CDR3, in frame from base 1. CDR1 and CDR2 were assigned from the germline V gene (reference sequence) as SGHNT and YYREEE. Unmatched junction bases come to 2, with V trimmed by 4 bases and J by 5 bases. In total, over 600 healthy bone marrow donors made up the cohort. Cohort members were all nominally healthy when sampled, although unrecorded immune exposures were likely present. The donor was CMV seropositive and was included in the group of 250 to 350 seropositive cohort members. Each donor provided a peripheral blood sample, and peripheral blood mononuclear cells were used for TCR beta sequencing. The Qiagen DNeasy Blood Extraction Kit was used to extract genomic DNA from the blood cell samples.

The chain is encoded by TRBV5-4 joined to TRBJ2-2; 7 bases in between match TRBD1. Sequencing was done on a sample of PBMCs. This TCR was recovered from a girl aged 5 to 17 in good health and CMV-seropositive. The sequence in DNA is TGTGCCAGCAGCGACAGGGTTACCGGGGAGCTGTTTTTT. Translated, this is CASSDRVTGELFF. The variable domain in full, with residues beyond the CDR3 obtained from the reference TRBV5-4 and TRBJ2-2 genes, is ETGVTQSPTHLIKTRGQQVTLRCSSQSGHNTVSWYQQALGQGPQFIFQYYREEENGRGNFPPRFSGLQFPNYSSELNVNALELDDSALYLCASSDRVTGELFFGEGSRLTVL.